A single sample is the source of the 10 T cell receptor beta chains below, sequenced in a study of blood T cell repertoires in COVID-19. The protocol was immunoSEQ multiplex PCR, while the TCRdb copy is restricted to in-frame clones and leaves out a portion. The profile shows approximately 82,000 clones, roughly four fifths of them singletons. Sequencing used peripheral blood. Every receptor here comes from a human donor in a cohort sampled during active COVID-19.

The DNA of the CDR3 is TGTGCCTGGAGTCACCGTCGGACTAGCATAGTCAGGAGGGAGCATGAGCAGTTCTTC. Amino acids: CAWSHRRTSIVRREHEQFF. The chain employs TRBV30 and TRBJ2-1; 8 bases map to TRBD2. This CDR3 comprises 19 residues. The germline V gene encodes CDR1 GTSNPN and CDR2 SVGIG (reference sequence). The J segment lost 8 bases and the V segment lost 2 bases, leaving 23 bases of the junction unmatched.

The chain links TRBV11-1 to TRBJ1-6, with a possible D match to TRBD1 (5 bases). Trimming pared 0 bases from V and 10 bases from J, leaving 10 bases between. From germline, CDR1 is SGHAT and CDR2 FQDESV (reference sequence). The CDR3 covers 14 residues. CDR3 sequence: CASSLAAGRSPLHF. CDR3 sequence (DNA): TGTGCCAGCAGCTTAGCTGCAGGGCGGTCACCCCTCCACTTT.

The CDR3 DNA reads as TGTGCCAGTAGTCGTCGGGACAGGGTCGAGACCCAGTACTTC. Protein product: CASSRRDRVETQYF. This chain connects TRBV19 to TRBJ2-5; 9 bases fit TRBD1. This CDR3 comprises 14 residues. The germline CDR1 and CDR2 sequences are LNHDA and SQIVND (reference sequence). The junction had 6 bases not matched to a gene; V was cut back by 5 bases and J by 5 bases.

This clone was found a few times. The chain links TRBV24-1 to TRBJ1-1; D uncertain. The CDR3 extends over 11 amino acids. Germline V gene sequence: CDR1 KGHDR, CDR2 SFDVKD. V was pared by 4 bases and J by 10 bases, with 9 bases between. CDR3 sequence: CATSDGVVAFF. The CDR3 DNA sequence: TGTGCCACCAGTGACGGGGTTGTAGCTTTCTTT.

This chain uses TRBV7-2 with TRBJ1-1, with D possibly matching TRBD1 (5 bases). Trimming cost V 4 bases and J 4 bases, with 13 bases left between them. CDR1 and CDR2 from the germline V gene are SGHTA and FQGNSA. This CDR3 contains 14 residues. DNA for the CDR3: TGTGCCAGCAGCTCCTCACAGGCCAGCACTGAAGCTTTCTTT. It specifies CASSSSQASTEAFF.

The chain combines TRBV19 with TRBJ1-1; 9 bases agree with TRBD1. Losses at the gene ends were 3 bases for V and 2 bases for J; bases not matched to a gene: 1. Germline V gives CDR1 LNHDA, CDR2 SQIVND (reference sequence). This CDR3 spans 14 amino acids. CDR3 DNA: TGTGCCAGTAGTATGACAGGGGGAAACACTGAAGCTTTCTTT. It encodes CASSMTGGNTEAFF.

This chain uses TRBV18 with TRBJ1-2; 9 bases align to TRBD1. This CDR3 has 15 amino acids. Germline V lookup: CDR1 KGHSH, CDR2 LQKENI. With V trimmed by 3 bases and J by 8 bases, 10 bases remained unmatched. CDR3 in amino acids: CASSPTTGQGRGYTF. In DNA form, the CDR3 reads TGTGCCAGCTCACCGACCACGGGACAGGGACGGGGCTACACCTTC.

The V call is TRBV30, the J call TRBJ2-1, with D maybe TRBD2 (6 bases). V was trimmed by 0 bases and J by 4 bases, leaving 13 bases between them. Germline assignment: CDR1 GTSNPN and CDR2 SVGIG (reference sequence). The CDR3 is 15 residues long. The CDR3 DNA is TGTGCCTGGAGTGTATCTTGGAGGGGATACAATGAGCAGTTCTTC. Its translation: CAWSVSWRGYNEQFF. Complete variable domain (other parts from reference TRBV30 and TRBJ2-1): SQTIHQWPATLVQPVGSPLSLECTVEGTSNPNLYWYRQAAGRGLQLLFYSVGIGQISSEVPQNLSASRPQDRQFILSSKKLLLSDSGFYLCAWSVSWRGYNEQFFGPGTRLTVL.

The chain recombines TRBV28 with TRBJ1-5; a weak D match, TRBD1 (5 bases). The CDR3 spans 15 residues. With 3 bases removed from V and 4 bases from J, the gap between germline ends came to 13 bases. CDR1 is MDHEN and CDR2 is SYDVKM in the germline V gene. The CDR3 spells CASSFSGGGNQPQHF. The CDR3, as DNA: TGTGCCAGCAGTTTTTCGGGGGGAGGGAATCAGCCCCAGCATTTT.

This clone was observed a handful of times. The V call is TRBV5-4, the J call TRBJ2-1, with 12 bases fitting TRBD1. Germline trimming cut 5 bases from V and 1 base from J; bases unmatched to any gene: 7. Germline assignment: CDR1 SGHNT and CDR2 YYREEE (reference sequence). The CDR3 spans 17 residues. CDR3 region: CASRGRGQGASYNEQFF. The CDR3, as DNA: TGTGCCAGCAGGGGGAGGGGACAGGGGGCATCCTACAATGAGCAGTTCTTC.